These T cell receptor beta chains were read from a single sample in a study of blood T cell repertoires in COVID-19. The table came from immunoSEQ multiplex PCR; TCRdb's copy has only in-frame clones and leaves some out. The table shows 140,000 to 150,000 clones, with almost 85% occurring only once. The sequenced sample was PBMCs or T cells enriched from blood (not recorded which). The receptors shown here come from a woman aged 45-65 years with acute COVID-19. The CDR3 runs from the conserved cysteine through the conserved F or W. Each record gives: D gene, J gene, V gene, clone size, CDR3 DNA, CDR3 protein. The D gene is left open where the match is weak. Rows may omit the clone size; those that give it use once, few, many or a size class.

NA,TRBJ1-1,TRBV7-6,few,TGTGCCAGCAGCTCAGGGAGGACTGAAGCTTTCTTT,CASSSGRTEAFF
TRBD2,TRBJ2-5,TRBV7-2,NA,TGTGCCAGCAGCTTAGGCTTCGGGCGGGAGGGCCTTGGGGCAGAGACCCAGTACTTC,CASSLGFGREGLGAETQYF
NA,TRBJ1-4,TRBV11-3,NA,TGTGCCAGCAGCCTATGGGGCGCAGCACCGAATGAAAAACTGTTTTTT,CASSLWGAAPNEKLFF
NA,TRBJ1-1,TRBV3-1/TRBV3-2,NA,TGTGCCAGCAGCCAAGTAACCAGGGCTGAAGCTTTCTTT,CASSQVTRAEAFF
NA,TRBJ2-1,TRBV13,NA,TGTGCCAGCACCCTCGGCCGGGGGTCCCCCTTCTACAATGAGCAGTTCTTC,CASTLGRGSPFYNEQFF
TRBD1,TRBJ2-3,TRBV14,NA,TGTGCCAGCAGCCAAGAAAGACAGGGGCCCTACACAGATACGCAGTATTTT,CASSQERQGPYTDTQYF
NA,TRBJ2-7,TRBV6-2/TRBV6-3,once,TGTGCCAGCAGTAGGGACAAACAGGTCCTCTACGAGCAGTACTTC,CASSRDKQVLYEQYF
TRBD2,TRBJ2-1,TRBV5-4,NA,TGTGCCAGCAGCTTCGACCAGGGACTAGCGGGATTTAATGAGCAGTTCTTC,CASSFDQGLAGFNEQFF
TRBD1,TRBJ2-3,TRBV4-2,few,TGTGCCAGCACCGTACAGGGGGCTAGCACAGATACGCAGTATTTT,CASTVQGASTDTQYF
TRBD1,TRBJ1-2,TRBV5-1,NA,TGCGCCAGCAGCGTGACAGGGGATGTTGGGTATGGCTACACCTTC,CASSVTGDVGYGYTF
TRBD1,TRBJ1-4,TRBV5-6,NA,TGTGCCAGCAGCACAACAGGGGGAGGCGAAAAACTGTTTTTT,CASSTTGGGEKLFF
NA,TRBJ2-1,TRBV5-1,NA,TGCGCCAGCAGCTTTATGGGAGATTCCTACAATGAGCAGTTCTTC,CASSFMGDSYNEQFF
TRBD1,TRBJ1-2,TRBV5-1,NA,TGCGCCAGCAGCTTAACAGGGGACGATGGCTACACCTTC,CASSLTGDDGYTF
NA,TRBJ1-1,TRBV5-1,NA,TGCGCCAGCAGCTTGGACAGCGGGAACACTGAAGCTTTCTTT,CASSLDSGNTEAFF
TRBD1,TRBJ2-7,TRBV20-1,NA,TGCAGTGCTAACAGGGGGTACGAGCAGTACTTC,CSANRGYEQYF
NA,TRBJ1-3,TRBV7-9,NA,TGTGCCAGCAGCTCGACAGCGAACGCCCGCTTCTATAGAAACACCATATATTTT,CASSSTANARFYRNTIYF
NA,TRBJ2-1,TRBV11-2,NA,TGTGCCAGCAGCTTAGCCCCGGGAGCGGAGAGCTCCTACAATGAGCAGTTCTTC,CASSLAPGAESSYNEQFF
NA,TRBJ2-2,TRBV5-1,NA,TGCGCCAGCAGCTTGGCGACTTTCACCGGGGAGCTGTTTTTT,CASSLATFTGELFF
TRBD2,TRBJ2-1,TRBV25-1,NA,TGTGCCAGCAGTGCCGCGTCAACTGCGGGAGGGCCTTACAATGAGCAGTTCTTC,CASSAASTAGGPYNEQFF
NA,TRBJ1-1,TRBV7-8,once,TGTGCCAGCCGGGGGAACACTGAAGCTTTCTTT,CASRGNTEAFF
NA,TRBJ2-2,TRBV14,NA,TGTGCCAGCAGCCAAACAGGGTCCGGGGAGCTGTTTTTT,CASSQTGSGELFF
TRBD2,TRBJ2-3,TRBV7-6,NA,TGTGCCAGCAGCTTACCTACTAGCGCTAGCACAGATACGCAGTATTTT,CASSLPTSASTDTQYF
TRBD1,TRBJ2-5,TRBV11-2,NA,TGTGCCAGCAGCTTGGGGACAGAAGAGACCCAGTACTTC,CASSLGTEETQYF